This is a list of T cell receptor beta chains from one sample in a study of cytomegalovirus exposure and HLA in healthy donors. The repertoire was sequenced with immunoSEQ multiplex PCR; TCRdb's copy has only in-frame clones and lacks some. The data show around 76,000 clones, and the top ten clones hold 4% to 6%. The source material was PBMCs. The source is a man in his forties in good health and CMV-seronegative. Each CDR3 is given with its conserved first and last residue. D genes are given only for firm matches.

J gene: TRBJ1-1
V gene: TRBV25-1
D gene: .
CDR3 protein: CASTVGEPNTEAFF
CDR3 DNA: TGTGCCAGCACGGTAGGAGAGCCGAACACTGAAGCTTTCTTT

J gene: TRBJ2-2
V gene: TRBV9
D gene: .
CDR3 protein: CASSVEQVPTGELFF
CDR3 DNA: TGTGCCAGCAGCGTAGAGCAGGTACCTACCGGGGAGCTGTTTTTT

J gene: TRBJ1-3
V gene: TRBV6-4
D gene: TRBD1
CDR3 protein: CASRDLWGQKGNTIYF
CDR3 DNA: TGTGCCAGCAGGGACTTATGGGGACAGAAAGGAAACACCATATATTTT

J gene: TRBJ1-2
V gene: TRBV27
D gene: TRBD1
CDR3 protein: CASRRSAGGYGYTF
CDR3 DNA: TGTGCCAGCCGTAGGTCGGCAGGGGGCTATGGCTACACCTTC

J gene: TRBJ2-7
V gene: TRBV5-1
D gene: TRBD1
CDR3 protein: CASSDTSGQGKGEQYF
CDR3 DNA: TGCGCCAGCAGCGACACCTCGGGACAGGGTAAGGGTGAGCAGTACTTC

J gene: TRBJ1-1
V gene: TRBV30
D gene: TRBD1
CDR3 protein: CAWSLLVQGDTEAFF
CDR3 DNA: TGTGCCTGGAGTCTTCTTGTACAGGGGGACACTGAAGCTTTCTTT

J gene: TRBJ2-3
V gene: TRBV15
D gene: .
CDR3 protein: CATSRVRPLIPDTQYF
CDR3 DNA: TGTGCCACCAGCAGAGTGAGGCCGTTAATCCCAGATACGCAGTATTTT

J gene: TRBJ1-1
V gene: TRBV5-1
D gene: .
CDR3 protein: CASSSGQNTEAFF
CDR3 DNA: TGCGCCAGCAGCTCGGGACAGAACACTGAAGCTTTCTTT

J gene: TRBJ2-7
V gene: TRBV4-1
D gene: TRBD1
CDR3 protein: CASSDRGYEQYF
CDR3 DNA: TGCGCCAGCAGCGACAGGGGCTACGAGCAGTACTTC

J gene: TRBJ1-1
V gene: TRBV19
D gene: .
CDR3 protein: CASSKQGRNTEAFF
CDR3 DNA: TGTGCCAGTAGTAAACAGGGCCGGAACACTGAAGCTTTCTTT

J gene: TRBJ2-5
V gene: TRBV10-3
D gene: .
CDR3 protein: CAISDLNQTEQETQYF
CDR3 DNA: TGTGCCATCAGTGACCTCAATCAGACGGAGCAAGAGACCCAGTACTTC

J gene: TRBJ2-1
V gene: TRBV6-4
D gene: TRBD1
CDR3 protein: CASSDGQGGGNEQFF
CDR3 DNA: TGTGCCAGCAGTGACGGACAGGGGGGAGGCAATGAGCAGTTCTTC

J gene: TRBJ1-1
V gene: TRBV29-1
D gene: .
CDR3 protein: CSAGVKMNTEAFF
CDR3 DNA: TGCAGCGCAGGGGTTAAAATGAACACTGAAGCTTTCTTT

J gene: TRBJ1-4
V gene: TRBV11-2
D gene: TRBD1
CDR3 protein: CASSLGDRGANEKLFF
CDR3 DNA: TGTGCCAGCAGCTTAGGGGACAGGGGAGCTAATGAAAAACTGTTTTTT

J gene: TRBJ2-3
V gene: TRBV19
D gene: TRBD1
CDR3 protein: CASSYRGTGNQAGADTQYF
CDR3 DNA: TGTGCCAGTAGCTACCGTGGGACAGGCAATCAGGCTGGCGCAGATACGCAGTATTTT

J gene: TRBJ1-5
V gene: TRBV5-5
D gene: .
CDR3 protein: CASSPAGRSNQPQHF
CDR3 DNA: TGTGCCAGCAGCCCGGCGGGACGGAGCAATCAGCCCCAGCATTTT

J gene: TRBJ2-5
V gene: TRBV7-9
D gene: .
CDR3 protein: CASSLWAIQETQYF
CDR3 DNA: TGTGCCAGCAGCTTATGGGCGATCCAAGAGACCCAGTACTTC